The T cell receptor (beta chain) under discussion was sequenced for a study of T cell repertoires in cytomegalovirus infection (dated by TCRdb to the late 2010s). In terms of the full investigation: The HLA type of each donor mattered for the analysis, because public TCR beta signatures pointed to carriage of CMV infection along with the matching HLA type.

CDR1 and CDR2 were assigned from the germline V gene as SNHLY and FYNNEI. The CDR3 has 15 amino acids, counting the end cysteine and phenylalanine. Of all the DNA, just the CDR3 is kept, 45 bases in frame from base 1. V lost 0 bases and J lost 10 bases; the stretch between them is 18 bases long. This clonotype appeared a few times. This clone's antigen is unknown. Within one base of it there is no much larger clone, and no base qualities were kept. Instrument on record: Illumina HiSeq 1500. TCRdb passed the public sequencing reads through fastp at Q25 and MiXCR, retaining productive beta sequences. Records with the same CDR3 protein are collapsed into one entry carrying the most frequent genes and DNA. Within this sample are around 740,000 distinct CDR3 sequences, with roughly a third of them counted one time only. The biggest ten clones account for roughly 2.9% of the sample. Summary of the overall study and its limitations: Cumulative frequency of public TCR beta family members discriminated carriers of CMV infection plus the relevant HLA type in this cohort and an independent approximately 350-donor cohort. The ex vivo response was dominated by HLA-C-restricted CMV-specific TCR beta clonotypes, which also provided the single most frequent clonotype in two of eight donors.

This TCR was recovered from a human donor in good health (CMV status not recorded). Some clones in this sample may be carry-over from other donors' samples. Source material: PBMCs. This chain is built from TRBV2 and TRBJ1-1; the best D guess is TRBD1, with 5 bases matching. The CDR3 here reads CASSEAGPRTLGAFF. The DNA sequence reads TGTGCCAGCAGTGAAGCGGGGCCTCGCACCCTTGGAGCTTTCTTT. Supplemented by the reference TRBV2 and TRBJ1-1 proteins around the CDR3, the complete variable domain is EPEVTQTPSHQVTQMGQEVILRCVPISNHLYFYWYRQILGQKVEFLVSFYNNEISEKSEIFDDQFSVERPDGSNFTLKIRSTKLEDSAMYFCASSEAGPRTLGAFFGQGTRLTVV.